This T cell receptor (beta chain) stems from a study of OX40 agonist ivuxolimab in advanced cancers. Looking at the study overall: The study treated patients with ivuxolimab, an agonistic anti-OX40 (CD134) antibody. Every 2 weeks, patients received ivuxolimab intravenously, dosed at 0.01 to 10 mg/kg. The study's findings and limits: The CD4+ and CD8+ T cells in the blood had expanded clonally by week 6 at 0.1 to 3.0 mg/kg.

Germline V gene data show CDR1 as MDHEN and CDR2 as SYDVKM. The CDR3 is 15 amino acids. V lost 3 bases and J 0 bases, leaving 12 bases between the germline ends. Patients were ineligible given autoimmune disease history or systemic immunosuppression. Measured with immunoSEQ multiplex PCR; TCRdb has only the in-frame clones, and not every one. This table has roughly 65,000 clones, about 80% appearing once. About this clone: The antigen is undetermined.

The input for sequencing was CD4+ or CD8+ T cells sorted from blood, taken in a trial of the OX40 agonist ivuxolimab. The V and J genes are TRBV28 and TRBJ2-7; D gene ambiguous. The source of this sequence is an adult with an advanced solid tumor such as melanoma, head and neck, liver or kidney cancer. CDR3 region: CASSLPKGHSYEQYF. Here the CDR3 DNA reads TGTGCCAGCAGTTTGCCGAAGGGCCACTCCTACGAGCAGTACTTC.